A single sample is the source of the 20 T cell receptor beta chains below, sequenced in a study of shared clonotypes between healthy human individuals (dated by TCRdb to 2018 to 2020). Libraries came from the immunoSEQ multiplex PCR assay. TCRdb took this table from immuneACCESS and kept in-frame rearrangements with V and J called. Such tables lack part of the clones; where checked against another copy, unresolved V genes explain under half of the gap, and the rest is unexplained. In this sample the table shows about 1 million clones, 70% to 80% of which occur a single time. The ten top clones hold 1.5% of the sample. Input material: memory CD4+ T cells sorted from blood. Read against the paper, the sample's cell subset or site label means: CD45RA-negative fraction. Receptors were obtained from a man younger than 30 in good health.

This clone has a count of ten or more. This sequence joins TRBV2 and TRBJ1-1, with D uncertain. Per germline, CDR1 SNHLY and CDR2 FYNNEI. The germline V and J ends were trimmed by 4 bases and 11 bases, with 11 bases remaining between them. The CDR3 covers 11 residues. CDR3 protein: CASSGNGGAFF. CDR3 in DNA: TGTGCCAGCAGTGGAAACGGAGGGGCTTTCTTT.

The chain carries TRBV6-5 and TRBJ2-7; 10 positions match TRBD2. After removal of 6 bases from V and 2 bases from J, the junction contained 7 bases not matched to a gene. The CDR3 extends over 15 amino acids. Germline values: CDR1 MNHEY, CDR2 SVGAGI. CDR3 DNA sequence: TGTGCCAGCAGACCGGGACTAGCGCGAACCTACGAGCAGTACTTC. Translation: CASRPGLARTYEQYF.

This clone was seen a few times. This chain joins TRBV29-1 and TRBJ1-1; TRBD1 is a possible D gene (5 bases). In germline, CDR1 is SQVTM, CDR2 ANQGSEA. The CDR3 has 15 residues. Trimming removed 6 bases at V and 1 base at J, with 18 bases between. The CDR3 DNA reads TGCAGCGTCTCGTCAGGGCGCCAAGAGAACACTGAAGCTTTCTTT. Protein product: CSVSSGRQENTEAFF.

The chain is built from TRBV6-6 and TRBJ2-1; 10 bases are shared with TRBD2. The CDR3 covers 16 residues. Per the germline V gene, CDR1 is MNHNY and CDR2 is SVGAGI (reference sequence). Losses at the gene ends were 6 bases for V and 8 bases for J; bases not matched to a gene: 13. This CDR3 is CASRPPVAGGLDEQFF. CDR3 sequence (DNA): TGTGCCAGCAGACCCCCCGTAGCGGGGGGCTTGGATGAGCAGTTCTTC.

A word on this clone: The sample carries other DNA sequences with the same CDR3. The V call is TRBV5-1, the J call TRBJ2-7; tentative D call: TRBD2 (6 bases). CDR3 size: 14 residues. Germline CDR1 reads SGHRS; CDR2 reads YFSETQ. V lost 1 base and J lost 2, with 10 bases in between. The CDR3 coding sequence is TGCGCCAGCAGCTTGACCGGGGGACCCTACGAGCAGTACTTC. Its translation is CASSLTGGPYEQYF.

The DNA of the CDR3 is TGTGCCAGCACCCTCAGAGGGGGCACAGATACGCAGTATTTT. Protein product: CASTLRGGTDTQYF. The chain joins TRBV5-4 to TRBJ2-3; D is perhaps TRBD1 or TRBD2 (5 bases each). Trimming removed 6 bases from V and 1 base from J, with 12 bases in between. CDR1 is SGHNT, CDR2 YYREEE, per germline (reference sequence). CDR3 length: 14 residues.

V usage is TRBV11-1 and J usage is TRBJ1-2, with unresolved D. Per the germline V gene, CDR1 is SGHAT and CDR2 is FQDESV (reference sequence). V was pared by 5 bases and J by 10 bases, with 17 bases between. The CDR3 extends over 13 amino acids. The CDR3 nucleotides read TGTGCCAGCAGCGGAGACGGAAACACGGCCTACACCTTC. This translates into CASSGDGNTAYTF.

The chain has TRBV18 and TRBJ2-7; 9 bases are a match to TRBD2. V trimming: 0 bases; J trimming: 6 bases; junction bases outside the gene matches: 6. This CDR3 contains 15 residues. Germline-derived CDR1 and CDR2 are KGHSH and LQKENI. The CDR3 coding sequence is TGTGCCAGCTCACCACCGGCGAGCGGGGGGTTCGAGCAGTACTTC. Amino acid sequence: CASSPPASGGFEQYF. The full variable domain, in which reference TRBV18 and TRBJ2-7 provide the parts outside the CDR3, is NAGVMQNPRHLVRRRGQEARLRCSPMKGHSHVYWYRQLPEEGLKFMVYLQKENIIDESGMPKERFSAEFPKEGPSILRIQQVVRGDSAAYFCASSPPASGGFEQYFGPGTRLTVT.

V gene TRBV5-6 combines with J gene TRBJ2-3; D is unresolved. This CDR3 region has 14 residues. V was shortened by 0 bases and J by 2 bases, with 7 bases between the two germline ends. CDR1 and CDR2 (germline): SGHDT, YYEEEE. The CDR3 loop is CASSLARFTDTQYF. Written as DNA, the CDR3 is TGTGCCAGCAGCTTGGCCCGGTTCACAGATACGCAGTATTTT.

J is TRBJ1-5 and V is TRBV30; D is uncertain. Germline values: CDR1 GTSNPN, CDR2 SVGIG (reference sequence). The CDR3 extends over 12 amino acids. V lost 4 bases and J 11 bases, leaving 15 bases between the germline ends. The chain's CDR3 is CAWTSLGSAQHF. CDR3 nucleotides: TGTGCCTGGACCTCCCTTGGGTCAGCCCAGCATTTT. The variable domain in full, with the rest retrieved from reference TRBV30 and TRBJ1-5, is SQTIHQWPATLVQPVGSPLSLECTVEGTSNPNLYWYRQAAGRGLQLLFYSVGIGQISSEVPQNLSASRPQDRQFILSSKKLLLSDSGFYLCAWTSLGSAQHFGDGTRLSIL.

The chain combines TRBV7-9 with TRBJ1-1; 7 bases are a match to TRBD1. Germline V lookup: CDR1 SEHNR, CDR2 FQNEAQ (reference sequence). With 5 bases clipped from V and 0 bases from J, the junction kept 3 bases outside the gene matches. This CDR3 contains 14 residues. The CDR3 coding sequence is TGTGCCAGCAGCGGCGACAGGGTGAACACTGAAGCTTTCTTT. This gives the protein CASSGDRVNTEAFF.

The rearrangement uses TRBV9 and TRBJ2-3, with D perhaps TRBD1 (5 bases). This CDR3 region has 15 residues. Per germline, CDR1 SGDLS and CDR2 YYNGEE. Trimming pared 4 bases from V and 2 bases from J, leaving 14 bases between. Here the CDR3 DNA reads TGTGCCAGCAGCCTAGTTGGCAGGGTCACAGATACGCAGTATTTT. This codes for CASSLVGRVTDTQYF.

The CDR3 spells CASSRPGQTDTQYF. CDR3 sequence (DNA): TGTGCCAGCAGTCGACCGGGACAGACAGATACGCAGTATTTT. The gene calls are TRBV6-6 and TRBJ2-3, with TRBD1 matching 7 bases. The CDR3 is 14 residues long. The trim removed 5 bases at V and 3 bases at J, leaving 5 bases unmatched. Germline CDR1 and CDR2: MNHNY and SVGAGI (reference sequence).

Details on this clone: A far larger clone is off by one base, so a read error is likely. V and J are TRBV18 and TRBJ1-2, with D perhaps matching TRBD1 (5 bases). CDR1 is KGHSH, CDR2 LQKENI, per germline. The CDR3 has 14 amino acids. In nucleotides, the CDR3 is TGTGCCGGCTCACCGGAGGGGCAGGGCTATGGCTACACCTTC. Its translation: CAGSPEGQGYGYTF.

This clone was counted once. This rearrangement joins TRBV19 to TRBJ2-7; D might be TRBD2 (5 bases). The germline V and J ends were trimmed by 5 bases and 4 bases, with 18 bases remaining between them. Germline CDR1 and CDR2: LNHDA and SQIVND (reference sequence). The CDR3 covers 15 residues. The CDR3 sequence is CASSLVRTGIYEQYF. The CDR3, as DNA: TGTGCCAGTAGTCTAGTCCGGACGGGGATTTACGAGCAGTACTTC.

This chain uses TRBV11-3 with TRBJ1-6; D unclear. V lost 0 bases, J lost 10 bases, and 10 bases lay in between. The germline V gene has CDR1 SGHNT and CDR2 YENEEA. The CDR3 spans 14 residues. The CDR3 sequence: CASSLDSVGSPLHF. In nucleotides, the CDR3 is TGTGCCAGCAGCTTAGATTCCGTTGGGTCACCCCTCCACTTT.

This chain uses TRBV10-1 with TRBJ2-2; tentatively, D is TRBD1 (5 bases). The CDR3 length is 15 residues. Germline V gives CDR1 WNHNN, CDR2 SYGVQD (reference sequence). The V end was cut by 2 bases, the J end by 4 bases, with 11 bases between. In nucleotides, the CDR3 is TGCGCCAGCAGTGAGGAAGGACAATTCACCGGGGAGCTGTTTTTT. Translating it yields CASSEEGQFTGELFF.

The genes are TRBV19 and TRBJ1-1; D not resolved. The CDR3 extends over 14 amino acids. Between the trimmed V and J ends, which lost 7 bases and 5 bases, there was a span of 17 bases. Germline CDR1 reads LNHDA; CDR2 reads SQIVND (reference sequence). The CDR3 DNA is TGTGCCAGTACCCCGAACGGAGTTGGGACTGAAGCTTTCTTT. It encodes CASTPNGVGTEAFF.

The V call is TRBV2, the J call TRBJ2-7; D possibly matches TRBD1 or TRBD2 (5 bases each). This CDR3 has 13 amino acids. Between the trimmed V and J ends, which lost 7 bases and 3 bases, there was a span of 13 bases. The germline V gene has CDR1 SNHLY and CDR2 FYNNEI. The CDR3 here is CASIRDGNYEQYF. Here the CDR3 DNA reads TGTGCCAGCATTAGGGACGGAAACTACGAGCAGTACTTC.

The J gene is TRBJ1-1, the V gene TRBV19; 8 bases agree with TRBD1. The CDR3 is 21 residues long. The germline V gene encodes CDR1 LNHDA and CDR2 SQIVND (reference sequence). After removal of 5 bases from V and 6 bases from J, the junction contained 29 bases not matched to a gene. The CDR3 is CASSSDRGELGQGGRGAEAFF. CDR3 DNA sequence: TGTGCCAGTAGTTCAGATAGGGGAGAACTCGGACAGGGAGGTCGAGGGGCTGAAGCTTTCTTT.